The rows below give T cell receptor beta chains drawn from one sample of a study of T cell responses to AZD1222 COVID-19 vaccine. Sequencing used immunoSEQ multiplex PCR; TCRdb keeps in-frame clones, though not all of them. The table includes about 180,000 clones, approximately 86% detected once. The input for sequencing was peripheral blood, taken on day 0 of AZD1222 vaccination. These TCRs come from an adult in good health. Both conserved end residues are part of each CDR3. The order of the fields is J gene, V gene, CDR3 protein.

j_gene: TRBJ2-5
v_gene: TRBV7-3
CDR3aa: CASSFDIGETQYF

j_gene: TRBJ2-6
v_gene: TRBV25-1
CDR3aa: CASSEGYSGANVLTF

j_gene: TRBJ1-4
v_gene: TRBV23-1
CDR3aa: CASSQSGQGPEKLFF

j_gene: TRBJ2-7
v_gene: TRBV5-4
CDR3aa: CASSLEGQGYEQYF

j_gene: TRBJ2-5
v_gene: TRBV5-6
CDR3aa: CASSFRVGPQYF

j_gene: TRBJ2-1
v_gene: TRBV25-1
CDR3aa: CASSGRGEEQFF

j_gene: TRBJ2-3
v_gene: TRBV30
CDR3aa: CAWSEGGRGDTQYF

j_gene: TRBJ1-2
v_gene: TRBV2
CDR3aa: CASSDPDRGNYGYTF

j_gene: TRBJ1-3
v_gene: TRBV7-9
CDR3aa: CASRPTGTGNTIYF

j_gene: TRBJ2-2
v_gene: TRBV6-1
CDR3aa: CASSLMGQNTGELFF

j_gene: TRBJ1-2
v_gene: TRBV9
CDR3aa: CASSAGGGADYGYTF

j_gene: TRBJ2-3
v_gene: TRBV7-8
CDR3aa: CASSLATTQGVDTQYF

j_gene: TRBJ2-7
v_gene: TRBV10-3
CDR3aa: CAIRDRPGTGRYEQYF

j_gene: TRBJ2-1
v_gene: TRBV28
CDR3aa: CASQRPGLAGVNSYNEQFF

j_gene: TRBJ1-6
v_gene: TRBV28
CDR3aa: CASSSQGKASPLHF

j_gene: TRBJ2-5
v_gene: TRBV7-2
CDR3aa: CASSSQGQGRETQYF

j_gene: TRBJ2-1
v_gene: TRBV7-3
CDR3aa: CASNLAGDNEQFF

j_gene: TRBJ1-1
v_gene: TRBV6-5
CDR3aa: CASSSLKEAFF

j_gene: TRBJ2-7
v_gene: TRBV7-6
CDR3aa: CASSLGGQGPYEQYF

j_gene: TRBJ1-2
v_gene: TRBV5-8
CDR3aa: CASSFIRGTNYGYTF

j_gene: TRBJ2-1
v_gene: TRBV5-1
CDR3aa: CASSWRTSGSSEQFF

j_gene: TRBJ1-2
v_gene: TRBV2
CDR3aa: CASSLRLGYTF

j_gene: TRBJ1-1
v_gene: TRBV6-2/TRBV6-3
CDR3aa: CASSASMNTEAFF

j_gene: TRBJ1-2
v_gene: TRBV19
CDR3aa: CASSSAGQGWYGYTF

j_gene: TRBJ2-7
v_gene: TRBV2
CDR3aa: CASSEALPPYEQYF

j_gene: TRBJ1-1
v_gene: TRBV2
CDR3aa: CASSKLGTGNTEAFF

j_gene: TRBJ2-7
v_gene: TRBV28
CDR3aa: CASSLSGQYEQYF

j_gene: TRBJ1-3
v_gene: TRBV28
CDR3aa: CASKTAPEGNTIYF

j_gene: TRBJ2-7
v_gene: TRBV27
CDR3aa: CASSPPPDITYEQYF

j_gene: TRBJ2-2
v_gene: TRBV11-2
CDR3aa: CASSPAAGANTGELFF

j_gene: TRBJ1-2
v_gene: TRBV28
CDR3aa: CASSSNRAGYTF

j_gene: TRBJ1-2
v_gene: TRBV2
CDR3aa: CASSEIGTGGLVGYTF

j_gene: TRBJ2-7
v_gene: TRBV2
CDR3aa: CASSDSTREQYF

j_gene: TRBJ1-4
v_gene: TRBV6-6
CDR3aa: CASRGAAEEKLFF

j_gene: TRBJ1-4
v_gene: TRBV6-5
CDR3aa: CASRGVGEKLFF

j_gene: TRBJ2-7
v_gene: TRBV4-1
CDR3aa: CASSRTGLHEQYF

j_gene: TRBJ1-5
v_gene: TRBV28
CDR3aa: CASSARDRGNQPQHF

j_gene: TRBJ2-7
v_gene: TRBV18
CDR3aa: CASSLRDRGYEQYF

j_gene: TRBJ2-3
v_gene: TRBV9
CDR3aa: CASSVGGTATDTQYF

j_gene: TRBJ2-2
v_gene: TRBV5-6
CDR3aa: CASRANRGLKTGELFF

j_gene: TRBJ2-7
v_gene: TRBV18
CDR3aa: CASSTGGIEQYF

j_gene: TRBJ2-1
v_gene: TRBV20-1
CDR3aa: CSAGTEAEQFF

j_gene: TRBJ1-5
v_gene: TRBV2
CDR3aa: CASSIPPGQGDYSNQPQHF

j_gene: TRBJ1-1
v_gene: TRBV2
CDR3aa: CASSGQGASELVEAFF

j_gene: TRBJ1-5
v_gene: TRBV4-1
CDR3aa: CASSQSRSGNQPQHF

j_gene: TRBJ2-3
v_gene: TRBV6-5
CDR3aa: CASNSGGGSQYF

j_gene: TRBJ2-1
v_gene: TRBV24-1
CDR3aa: CATSDPLTSGTAYNEQFF

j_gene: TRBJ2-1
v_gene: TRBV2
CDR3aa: CASSEAFGSYEQFF

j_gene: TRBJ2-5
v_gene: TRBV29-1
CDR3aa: CTAWGIEETQYF

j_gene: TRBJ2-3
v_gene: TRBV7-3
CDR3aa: CASSLSGQSTDTQYF

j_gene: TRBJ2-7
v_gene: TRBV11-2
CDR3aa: CASSRTGWEQYF

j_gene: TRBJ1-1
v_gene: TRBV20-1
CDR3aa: CSASTGIKTEAFF

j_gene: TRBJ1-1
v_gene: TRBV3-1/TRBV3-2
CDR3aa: CASSQVEGNTEAFF